The 21 T cell receptor beta chains below were found in one sample sequenced in a study of monozygotic twins with inflammatory bowel disease. For each CDR3 protein, TCRdb gives one entry from its re-call of the 5' RACE reads, without DNA. The table lists approximately 400,000 distinct CDR3 sequences. Sequencing was performed on blood. The receptors originated from a human donor with ulcerative colitis or Crohn's disease, or a healthy co-twin of an affected twin (not recorded which).

This chain's CDR3 is CAISVVRDYEQYF. The J gene is TRBJ2-7, the V gene TRBV10-3; the TCRdb D gene call, TRBD1, has no DNA to confirm it. The CDR3 length is 13 residues. The V gene's germline CDR1 is ENHRY and CDR2 SYGVKD.

The chain employs TRBV2 and TRBJ1-1; absent DNA, TCRdb's TRBD1 call cannot be checked. Germline lookup yields CDR1 SNHLY and CDR2 FYNNEI. CDR3 length: 16 amino acids. This CDR3 is CASRVRDRGPNTEAFF.

The J gene is TRBJ2-5, the V gene TRBV25-1. Germline V lookup: CDR1 MGHDK, CDR2 SYGVNS. This CDR3 region has 13 residues. This CDR3 reads CASSEYRQETQYF. Looking up the rest from reference TRBV25-1 and TRBJ2-5 gives the full variable domain: EADIYQTPRYLVIGTGKKITLECSQTMGHDKMYWYQQDPGMELHLIHYSYGVNSTEKGDLSSESTVSRIRTEHFPLTLESARPSHTSQYLCASSEYRQETQYFGPGTRLLVL.

The V and J genes are TRBV12-3 or TRBV12-4 and TRBJ2-3. This CDR3 comprises 11 residues. CDR3 loop: CASRRRDTQYF.

CDR3 protein: CASSTGRTEAFF. The J gene is TRBJ1-1, the V gene TRBV27; TCRdb picks TRBD1, but there is no DNA to check that call. The CDR3 totals 12 residues. Germline V CDR1 and CDR2: MNHEY, SMNVEV (reference sequence).

This sequence joins TRBV20-1 and TRBJ1-6; TCRdb names TRBD1, which stays unverified in the absence of DNA. The CDR3 consists of 15 residues. The germline V gene encodes CDR1 DFQATT and CDR2 SNEGSKA (reference sequence). CDR3 residues: CSANLPGLRGSPLHF.

J is TRBJ1-3 and V is TRBV6-1. The germline V gene encodes CDR1 MNHNS and CDR2 SASEGT. The CDR3 is 15 residues long. The CDR3 protein is CASGPRDSSGNTIYF.

The chain has TRBV11-1 and TRBJ2-7; without DNA, the TCRdb call of TRBD1 cannot be checked. Germline values: CDR1 SGHAT, CDR2 FQDESV (reference sequence). The CDR3 consists of 18 residues. This CDR3 is CASSADRPPKLTTYEQYF. The full variable domain, with the rest looked up from reference TRBV11-1 and TRBJ2-7, is EAEVAQSPRYKITEKSQAVAFWCDPISGHATLYWYRQILGQGPELLVQFQDESVVDDSQLPKDRFSAERLKGVDSTLKIQPAELGDSAMYLCASSADRPPKLTTYEQYFGPGTRLTVT.

The chain links TRBV20-1 to TRBJ2-2; with no DNA, the TCRdb D assignment of TRBD1 cannot be verified. Germline CDR1 and CDR2: DFQATT and SNEGSKA (reference sequence). The CDR3 runs to 13 residues. The CDR3 reads CSAQQENTGELFF.

V gene TRBV6-6 combines with J gene TRBJ2-7; TCRdb's D call of TRBD1 is untestable without DNA. CDR1 is MNHNY, CDR2 SVGAGI, per germline (reference sequence). This CDR3 comprises 14 residues. The CDR3 loop reads CASRGGQGSYEQYF.

This chain connects TRBV5-1 to TRBJ2-3; lacking DNA, the TRBD2 call made by TCRdb goes unchecked. Germline V CDR1 and CDR2: SGHRS, YFSETQ. This CDR3 contains 15 residues. The CDR3 region is CASSSEGTSTDTQYF.

This chain links TRBV10-3 with TRBJ2-1; the TCRdb D gene call, TRBD2, has no DNA to confirm it. The CDR3 length is 12 residues. Germline V CDR1 and CDR2: ENHRY, SYGVKD. The CDR3 is CAISAGLGEQFF.

The V gene is TRBV7-2, the J gene TRBJ1-1. The CDR3 loop spans 15 amino acids. Germline values: CDR1 SGHTA, CDR2 FQGNSA. The CDR3 is CASSLLGQMNTEAFF.

J is TRBJ2-1 and V is TRBV5-1; TCRdb returns TRBD2, unconfirmable since there is no DNA. The CDR3 has 17 residues. CDR1 is SGHRS and CDR2 is YFSETQ in the germline V gene. The CDR3 region is CASSGRASGYRYNEQFF.

V is TRBV7-2 and J is TRBJ2-1; TCRdb gives TRBD2 as the D gene, but with no DNA this cannot be confirmed. The CDR3 sequence is 14 residues long. CDR1 is SGHTA and CDR2 is FQGNSA in the germline V gene. The CDR3 is CASSLGLVRVEQFF.

This chain links TRBV12-3 or TRBV12-4 with TRBJ1-1. The CDR3 totals 14 residues. CDR3 sequence: CASTRGTANAEAFF.

The chain carries TRBV7-2 and TRBJ2-5; TCRdb's assignment of TRBD2 cannot be checked, as there is no DNA. This CDR3 contains 16 residues. The germline CDR1 and CDR2 sequences are SGHTA and FQGNSA. CDR3 loop: CASSPWGLAGMETQYF. The full variable domain, rest sourced from reference TRBV7-2 and TRBJ2-5, is GAGVSQSPSNKVTEKGKDVELRCDPISGHTALYWYRQSLGQGLEFLIYFQGNSAPDKSGLPSDRFSAERTGGSVSTLTIQRTQQEDSAVYLCASSPWGLAGMETQYFGPGTRLLVL.

The J gene is TRBJ2-2, the V gene TRBV5-1. CDR3 size: 16 residues. CDR1 is SGHRS, CDR2 YFSETQ, per germline. The CDR3 region is CASTLDQVQNTGELFF.

J is TRBJ2-2 and V is TRBV10-3; TCRdb lists TRBD1, though no DNA is available to test this call. There are 12 residues in the CDR3. Germline V CDR1 and CDR2: ENHRY, SYGVKD. CDR3 residues: CAIRGGTGELFF.

V usage is TRBV3-1 and J usage is TRBJ1-6. The CDR3 spans 14 residues. In germline, CDR1 is LGHDT, CDR2 YNNKEL (reference sequence). CDR3 sequence reads: CASSQGTDNSPLHF.

This sequence joins TRBV4-2 and TRBJ2-1; TCRdb calls TRBD1, which cannot be checked without DNA. The germline gives CDR1 LGHNA, CDR2 YNFKEQ. The CDR3 runs 15 residues. The CDR3: CASSQDRGIYREQFF.